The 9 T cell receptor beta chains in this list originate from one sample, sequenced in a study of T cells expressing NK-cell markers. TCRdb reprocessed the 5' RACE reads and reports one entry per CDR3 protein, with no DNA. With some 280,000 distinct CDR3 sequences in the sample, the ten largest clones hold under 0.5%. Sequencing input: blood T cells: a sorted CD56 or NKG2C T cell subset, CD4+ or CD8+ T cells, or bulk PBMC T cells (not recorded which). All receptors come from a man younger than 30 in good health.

CDR3: CSGGGSLKETQYF. The chain employs TRBV29-1 and TRBJ2-5; TCRdb lists TRBD2, though no DNA is available to test this call. Germline CDR1 SQVTM, CDR2 ANQGSEA. CDR3 length equals 13 residues. The full variable domain, completed using reference TRBV29-1 and TRBJ2-5, is SAVISQKPSRDICQRGTSLTIQCQVDSQVTMMFWYRQQPGQSLTLIATANQGSEATYESGFVIDKFPISRPNLTFSTLTVSNMSPEDSSIYLCSGGGSLKETQYFGPGTRLLVL.

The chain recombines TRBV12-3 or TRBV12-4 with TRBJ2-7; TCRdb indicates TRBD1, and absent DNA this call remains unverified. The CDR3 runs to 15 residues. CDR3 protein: CASSLEGALSYEQYF.

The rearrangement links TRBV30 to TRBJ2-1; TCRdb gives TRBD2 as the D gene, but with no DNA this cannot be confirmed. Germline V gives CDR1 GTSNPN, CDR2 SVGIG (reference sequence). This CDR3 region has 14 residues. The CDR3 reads CAWSVAPANNEQFF.

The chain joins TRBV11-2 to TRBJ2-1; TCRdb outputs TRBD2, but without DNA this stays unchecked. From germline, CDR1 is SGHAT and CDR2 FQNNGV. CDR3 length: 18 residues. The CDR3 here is CASSLGNSGLAGGSEQFF.

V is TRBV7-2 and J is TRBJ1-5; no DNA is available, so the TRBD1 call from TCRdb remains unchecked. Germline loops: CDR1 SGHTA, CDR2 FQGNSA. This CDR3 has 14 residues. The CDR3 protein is CASSKQGWDQPQHF.

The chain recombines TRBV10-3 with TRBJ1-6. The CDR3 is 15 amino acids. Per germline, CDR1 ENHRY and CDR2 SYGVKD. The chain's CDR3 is CAISGGSSYNSPLHF.

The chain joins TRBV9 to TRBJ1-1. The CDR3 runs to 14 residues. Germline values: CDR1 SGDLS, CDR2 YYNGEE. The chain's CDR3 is CASSVEVGFTEAFF.

CDR3 region: CSGGGPYEQYF. The chain recombines TRBV29-1 with TRBJ2-7; TCRdb's D call, TRBD1, is unchecked because there is no DNA. The CDR3 is 11 residues long. Germline CDR1 SQVTM, CDR2 ANQGSEA.

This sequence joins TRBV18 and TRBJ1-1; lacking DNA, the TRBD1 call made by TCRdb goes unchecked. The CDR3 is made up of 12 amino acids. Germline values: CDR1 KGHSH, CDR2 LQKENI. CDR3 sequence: CASSPGRAEAFF.